This T cell receptor (beta chain) was captured in a study of blood T cell repertoires in COVID-19. Data came from immunoSEQ multiplex PCR; TCRdb stores just in-frame clones and leaves some out. This sample has 70,000 to 90,000 clones, with approximately 86% found just once. The TCR sequence derives from an older man with COVID-19, enrolled during active disease. The sequenced sample consisted of peripheral blood.

The CDR3 bases are TGCGCCAGCAGCCAAGATTCAGGGCTGAACACTGAAGCTTTCTTT. It is translated as CASSQDSGLNTEAFF. This chain connects TRBV4-3 to TRBJ1-1; the D gene is possibly TRBD1 (5 bases). Germline assignment: CDR1 LGHNA and CDR2 YSLEER. V was pared by 0 bases and J by 0 bases, with 8 bases between. CDR3 length: 15 amino acids.